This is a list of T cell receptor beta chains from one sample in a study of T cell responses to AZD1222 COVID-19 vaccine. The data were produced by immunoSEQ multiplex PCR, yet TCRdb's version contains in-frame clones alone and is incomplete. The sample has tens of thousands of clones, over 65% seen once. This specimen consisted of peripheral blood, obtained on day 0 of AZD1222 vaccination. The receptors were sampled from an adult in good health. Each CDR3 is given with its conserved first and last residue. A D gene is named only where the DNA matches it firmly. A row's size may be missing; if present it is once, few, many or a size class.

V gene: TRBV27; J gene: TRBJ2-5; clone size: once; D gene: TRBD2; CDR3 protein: CASSLAGVRSETQYF; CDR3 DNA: TGTGCCAGCAGCCTAGCGGGGGTGCGGAGTGAGACCCAGTACTTC
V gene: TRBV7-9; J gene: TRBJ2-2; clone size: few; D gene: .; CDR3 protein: CASSLAVGELFF; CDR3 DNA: TGTGCCAGCAGCTTAGCGGTCGGGGAGCTGTTTTTT
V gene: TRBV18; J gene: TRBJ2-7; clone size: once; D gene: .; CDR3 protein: CASSPGFEITYEQYF; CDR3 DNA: TGTGCCAGCTCACCTGGATTCGAAATAACCTACGAGCAGTACTTC
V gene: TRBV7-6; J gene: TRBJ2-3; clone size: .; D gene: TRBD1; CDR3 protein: CASSLRDRAADTQYF; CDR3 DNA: TGTGCCAGCAGCTTAAGGGACAGAGCCGCAGATACGCAGTATTTT
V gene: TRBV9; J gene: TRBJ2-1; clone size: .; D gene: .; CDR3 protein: CASSVLSGNNEQFF; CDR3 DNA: TGTGCCAGCAGCGTACTGAGTGGGAACAATGAGCAGTTCTTC
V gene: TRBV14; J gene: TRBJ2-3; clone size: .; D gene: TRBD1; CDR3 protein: CASSQGRTGTRSTDTQYF; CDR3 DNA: TGTGCCAGCAGCCAAGGGAGGACAGGGACGAGGAGCACAGATACGCAGTATTTT
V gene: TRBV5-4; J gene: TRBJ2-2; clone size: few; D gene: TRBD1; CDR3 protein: CASSLVRTGVFDTGELFF; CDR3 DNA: TGTGCCAGCAGCTTGGTACGGACAGGGGTATTTGACACCGGGGAGCTGTTTTTT
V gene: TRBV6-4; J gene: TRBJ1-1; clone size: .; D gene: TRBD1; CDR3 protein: CASRGQGARDTEAFF; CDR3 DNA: TGTGCCAGCAGGGGACAGGGGGCGAGGGACACTGAAGCTTTCTTT
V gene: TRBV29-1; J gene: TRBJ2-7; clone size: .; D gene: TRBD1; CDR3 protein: CSVGTGTGGSYEQYF; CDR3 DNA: TGCAGCGTTGGGACCGGGACAGGGGGCTCCTACGAGCAGTACTTC
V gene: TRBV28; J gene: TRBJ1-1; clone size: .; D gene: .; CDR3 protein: CASKMGAWTEAFF; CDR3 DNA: TGTGCCAGCAAAATGGGGGCATGGACTGAAGCTTTCTTT
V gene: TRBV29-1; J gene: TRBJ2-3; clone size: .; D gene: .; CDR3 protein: CSVDVGADTQYF; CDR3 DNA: TGCAGCGTTGATGTCGGGGCGGATACGCAGTATTTT
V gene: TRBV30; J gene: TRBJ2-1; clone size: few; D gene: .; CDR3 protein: CAWSEGQSYNEQFF; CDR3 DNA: TGTGCCTGGAGTGAGGGACAATCCTACAATGAGCAGTTCTTC
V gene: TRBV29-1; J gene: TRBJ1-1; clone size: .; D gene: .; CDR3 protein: CSVEVAMNTEAFF; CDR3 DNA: TGCAGCGTTGAAGTGGCTATGAACACTGAAGCTTTCTTT
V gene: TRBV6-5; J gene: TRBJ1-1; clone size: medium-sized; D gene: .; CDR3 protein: CASSFAGMNTEAFF; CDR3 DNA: TGTGCCAGCAGTTTCGCGGGCATGAACACTGAAGCTTTCTTT
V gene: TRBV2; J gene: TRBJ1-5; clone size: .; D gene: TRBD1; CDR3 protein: CASTLDREPQHF; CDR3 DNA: TGTGCCAGCACCCTTGACAGGGAGCCCCAGCATTTT
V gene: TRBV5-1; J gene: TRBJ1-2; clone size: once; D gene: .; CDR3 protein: CASSLRAATSTANYGYTF; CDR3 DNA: TGCGCCAGCAGCCTGAGAGCTGCGACTTCTACGGCTAACTATGGCTACACCTTC
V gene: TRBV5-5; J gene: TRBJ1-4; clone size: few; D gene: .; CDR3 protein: CASSLAGFDTDRKLFF; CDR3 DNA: TGTGCCAGCAGCTTGGCCGGTTTTGACACCGATAGAAAACTGTTTTTT
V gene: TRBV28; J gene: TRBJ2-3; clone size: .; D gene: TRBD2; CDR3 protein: CASSFGGRGEDTQYF; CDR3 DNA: TGTGCCAGCAGTTTTGGCGGGAGGGGCGAAGATACGCAGTATTTT
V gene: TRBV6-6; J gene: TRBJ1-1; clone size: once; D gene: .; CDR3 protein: CASSPPERIAFF; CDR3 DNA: TGTGCCAGCAGCCCACCCGAAAGGATAGCTTTCTTT
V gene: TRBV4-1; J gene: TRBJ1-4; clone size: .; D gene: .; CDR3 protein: CASSGRVMDARTNEKLFF; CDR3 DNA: TGCGCCAGCAGCGGACGGGTAATGGACGCACGAACTAATGAAAAACTGTTTTTT
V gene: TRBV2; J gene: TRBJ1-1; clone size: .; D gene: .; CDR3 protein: CASSELGENTEAFF; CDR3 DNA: TGTGCCAGCAGTGAGCTTGGTGAGAACACTGAAGCTTTCTTT
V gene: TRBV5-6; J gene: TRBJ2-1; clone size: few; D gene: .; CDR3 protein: CASSRDGGTKYNEQFF; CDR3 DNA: TGTGCCAGCAGCCGAGACGGGGGGACAAAGTACAATGAGCAGTTCTTC
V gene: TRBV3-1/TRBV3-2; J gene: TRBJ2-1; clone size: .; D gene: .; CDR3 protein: CASSQAIEVYNEQFF; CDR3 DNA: TGTGCCAGCAGCCAAGCAATTGAGGTTTACAATGAGCAGTTCTTC
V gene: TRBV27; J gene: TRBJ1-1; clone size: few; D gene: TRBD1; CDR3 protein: CASNDRGNEAFF; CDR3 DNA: TGTGCCAGCAATGACAGGGGGAACGAAGCTTTCTTT
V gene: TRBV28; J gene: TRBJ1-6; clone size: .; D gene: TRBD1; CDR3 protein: CASTPETGTGGNSPLHF; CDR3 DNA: TGTGCCAGCACCCCCGAGACCGGGACAGGGGGAAATTCACCCCTCCACTTT
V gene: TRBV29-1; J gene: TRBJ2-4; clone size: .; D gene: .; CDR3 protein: CSAEGFGLAKNIQYF; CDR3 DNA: TGCAGCGCCGAGGGGTTCGGTCTAGCCAAAAACATTCAGTACTTC
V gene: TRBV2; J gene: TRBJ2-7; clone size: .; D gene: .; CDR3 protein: CASKGGGYEQYF; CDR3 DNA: TGTGCCAGCAAGGGGGGAGGTTACGAGCAGTACTTC
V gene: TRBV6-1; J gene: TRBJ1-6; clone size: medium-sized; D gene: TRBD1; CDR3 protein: CASSEGWTGGRSPLHF; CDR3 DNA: TGTGCCAGCAGTGAAGGGTGGACAGGGGGCCGATCACCCCTCCACTTT
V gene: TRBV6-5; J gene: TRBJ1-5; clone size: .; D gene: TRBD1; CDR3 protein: CASGNRGNSNQPQHF; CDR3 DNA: TGTGCCAGCGGGAACAGGGGTAATAGCAATCAGCCCCAGCATTTT
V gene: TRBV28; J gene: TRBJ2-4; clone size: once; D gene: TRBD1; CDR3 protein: CASRGGPDKNIQYF; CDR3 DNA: TGTGCCAGCAGAGGGGGCCCAGACAAAAACATTCAGTACTTC
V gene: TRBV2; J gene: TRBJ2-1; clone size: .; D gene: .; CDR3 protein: CASSVGQGEQFF; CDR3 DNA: TGTGCCAGCAGTGTGGGCCAGGGTGAGCAGTTCTTC
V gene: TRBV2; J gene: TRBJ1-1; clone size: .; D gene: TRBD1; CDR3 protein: CASRRQGTEAFF; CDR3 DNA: TGTGCCAGCAGGAGACAGGGGACTGAAGCTTTCTTT
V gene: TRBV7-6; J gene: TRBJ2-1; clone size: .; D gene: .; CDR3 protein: CASSLAPGPEQFF; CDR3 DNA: TGTGCCAGCAGCTTAGCGCCCGGACCCGAGCAGTTCTTC
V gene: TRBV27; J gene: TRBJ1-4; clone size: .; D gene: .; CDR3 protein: CASSRRGRGEKLFF; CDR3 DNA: TGTGCCAGCAGTCGGCGGGGGCGAGGAGAAAAACTGTTTTTT
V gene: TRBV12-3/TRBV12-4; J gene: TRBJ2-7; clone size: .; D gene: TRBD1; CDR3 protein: CASRVQGTYEQYF; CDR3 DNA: TGTGCCAGCAGGGTACAGGGGACCTACGAGCAGTACTTC
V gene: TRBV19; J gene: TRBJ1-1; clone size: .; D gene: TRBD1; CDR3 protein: CASSAGTETEAFF; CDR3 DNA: TGTGCCAGTAGTGCCGGGACAGAAACTGAAGCTTTCTTT
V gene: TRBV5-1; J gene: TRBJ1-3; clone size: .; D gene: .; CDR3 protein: CASSLTTVSSGNTIYF; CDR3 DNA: TGCGCCAGCAGCTTAACGACCGTGAGCTCTGGAAACACCATATATTTT
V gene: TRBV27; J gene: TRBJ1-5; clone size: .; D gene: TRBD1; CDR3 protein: CASSLGQSNQPQHF; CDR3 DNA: TGTGCCAGCAGTTTGGGACAGAGCAATCAGCCCCAGCATTTT